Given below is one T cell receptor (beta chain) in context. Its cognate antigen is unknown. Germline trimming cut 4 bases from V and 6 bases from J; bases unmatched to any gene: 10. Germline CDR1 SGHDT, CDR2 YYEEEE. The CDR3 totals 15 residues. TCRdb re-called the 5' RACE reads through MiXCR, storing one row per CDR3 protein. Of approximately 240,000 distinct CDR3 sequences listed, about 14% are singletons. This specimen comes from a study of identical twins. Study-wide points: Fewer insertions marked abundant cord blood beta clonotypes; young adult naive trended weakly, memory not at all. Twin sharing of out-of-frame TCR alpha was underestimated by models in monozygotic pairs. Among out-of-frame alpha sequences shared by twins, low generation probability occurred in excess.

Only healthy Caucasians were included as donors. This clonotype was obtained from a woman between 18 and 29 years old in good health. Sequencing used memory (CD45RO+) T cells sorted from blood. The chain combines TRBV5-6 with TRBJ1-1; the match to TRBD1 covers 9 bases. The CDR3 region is CASSGGTGRIAEAFF. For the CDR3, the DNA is TGTGCCAGCAGCGGGGGGACAGGGAGGATCGCTGAAGCTTTCTTT.